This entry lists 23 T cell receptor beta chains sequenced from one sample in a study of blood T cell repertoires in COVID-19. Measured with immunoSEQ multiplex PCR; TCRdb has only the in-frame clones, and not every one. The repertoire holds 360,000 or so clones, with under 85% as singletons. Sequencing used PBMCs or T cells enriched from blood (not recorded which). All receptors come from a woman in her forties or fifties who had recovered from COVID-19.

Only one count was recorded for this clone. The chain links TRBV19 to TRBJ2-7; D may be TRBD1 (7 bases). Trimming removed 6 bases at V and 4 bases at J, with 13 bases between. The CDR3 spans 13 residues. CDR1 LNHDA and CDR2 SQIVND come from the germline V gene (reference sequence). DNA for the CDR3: TGTGCCAGTAGAACAGCAGGGGGGTACGAGCAGTACTTC. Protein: CASRTAGGYEQYF. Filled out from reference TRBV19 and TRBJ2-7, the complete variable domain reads DGGITQSPKYLFRKEGQNVTLSCEQNLNHDAMYWYRQDPGQGLRLIYYSQIVNDFQKGDIAEGYSVSREKKESFPLTVTSAQKNPTAFYLCASRTAGGYEQYFGPGTRLTVT.

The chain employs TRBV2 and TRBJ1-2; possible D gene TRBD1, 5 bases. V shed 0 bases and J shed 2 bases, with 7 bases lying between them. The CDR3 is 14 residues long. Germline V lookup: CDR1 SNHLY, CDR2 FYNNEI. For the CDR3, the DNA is TGTGCCAGCAGTGAAGCGGCAGGGAACTATGGCTACACCTTC. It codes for CASSEAAGNYGYTF.

This CDR3 is CASSRDSGWNTIYF. The CDR3 region has the DNA TGCGCCAGCAGCCGGGACAGCGGATGGAACACCATATATTTT. This chain uses TRBV5-1 with TRBJ1-3; 7 bases line up with TRBD1. The CDR3 extends over 14 amino acids. With 4 bases clipped from V and 7 bases from J, the junction kept 8 bases outside the gene matches. Germline CDR1 is SGHRS and CDR2 is YFSETQ.

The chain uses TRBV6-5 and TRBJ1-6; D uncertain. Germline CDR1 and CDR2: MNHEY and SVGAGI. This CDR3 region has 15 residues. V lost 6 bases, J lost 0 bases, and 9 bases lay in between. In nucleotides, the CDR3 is TGTGCCAGCAGCGCCAGTCGCTCCTATAATTCACCCCTCCACTTT. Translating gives CASSASRSYNSPLHF.

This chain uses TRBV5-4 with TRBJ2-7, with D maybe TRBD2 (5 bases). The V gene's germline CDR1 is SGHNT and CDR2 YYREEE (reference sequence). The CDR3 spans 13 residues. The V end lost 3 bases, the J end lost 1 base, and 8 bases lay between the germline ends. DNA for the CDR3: TGTGCCAGCAGCTCCGGGGAATCCTACGAGCAGTACTTC. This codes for CASSSGESYEQYF.

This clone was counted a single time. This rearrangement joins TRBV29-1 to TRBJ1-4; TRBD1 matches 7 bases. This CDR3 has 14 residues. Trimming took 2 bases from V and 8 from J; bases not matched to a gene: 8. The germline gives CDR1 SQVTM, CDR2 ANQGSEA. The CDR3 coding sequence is TGCAGCGTTGAAACGGGACAGAGGGCGGAAAAACTGTTTTTT. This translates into CSVETGQRAEKLFF.

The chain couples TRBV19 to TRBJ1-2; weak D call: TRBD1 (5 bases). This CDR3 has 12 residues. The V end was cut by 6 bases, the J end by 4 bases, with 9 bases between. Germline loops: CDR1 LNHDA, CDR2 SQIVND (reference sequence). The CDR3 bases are TGTGCCAGTAGCAAGGGGATCTATGGCTACACCTTC. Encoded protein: CASSKGIYGYTF.

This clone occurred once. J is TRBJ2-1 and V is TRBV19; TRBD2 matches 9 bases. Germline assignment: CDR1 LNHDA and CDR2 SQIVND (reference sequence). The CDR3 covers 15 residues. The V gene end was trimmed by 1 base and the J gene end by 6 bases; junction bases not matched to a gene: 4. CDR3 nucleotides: TGTGCCAGTAGTATAGTAGCGGGGGCCCGCAATGAGCAGTTCTTC. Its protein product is CASSIVAGARNEQFF.

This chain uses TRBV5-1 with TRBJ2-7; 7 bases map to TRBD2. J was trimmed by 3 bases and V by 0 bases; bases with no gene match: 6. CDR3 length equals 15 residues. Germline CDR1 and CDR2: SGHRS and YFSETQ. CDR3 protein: CASSLELAIHYEQYF. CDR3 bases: TGCGCCAGCAGCTTGGAACTAGCGATACACTACGAGCAGTACTTC.

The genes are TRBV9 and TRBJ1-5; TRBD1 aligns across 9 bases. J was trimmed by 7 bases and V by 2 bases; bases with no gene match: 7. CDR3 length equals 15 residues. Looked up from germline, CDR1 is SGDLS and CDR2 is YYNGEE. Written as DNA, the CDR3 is TGTGCCAGCAGCGTTGGGGACAGGGAGGAACAGCCCCAGCATTTT. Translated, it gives CASSVGDREEQPQHF.

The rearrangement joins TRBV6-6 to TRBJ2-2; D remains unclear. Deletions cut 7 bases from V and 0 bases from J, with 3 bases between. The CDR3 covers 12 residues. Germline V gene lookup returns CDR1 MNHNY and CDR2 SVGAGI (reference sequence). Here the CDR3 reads CASTANTGELFF. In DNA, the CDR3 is TGTGCCAGCACCGCGAACACCGGGGAGCTGTTTTTT.

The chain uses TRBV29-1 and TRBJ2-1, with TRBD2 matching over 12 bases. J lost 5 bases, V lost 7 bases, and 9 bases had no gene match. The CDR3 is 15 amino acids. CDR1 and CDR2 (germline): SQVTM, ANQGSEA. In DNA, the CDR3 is TGCAGCGCACCAGCTACTAGCGGGGGGAACAATGAGCAGTTCTTC. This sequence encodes CSAPATSGGNNEQFF.

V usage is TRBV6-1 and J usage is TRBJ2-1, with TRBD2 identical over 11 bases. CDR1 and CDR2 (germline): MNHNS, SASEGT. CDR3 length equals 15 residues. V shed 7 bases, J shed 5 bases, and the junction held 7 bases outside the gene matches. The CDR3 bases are TGTGCCAGCAATTCCGTAGCGGGGGGGGACAATGAGCAGTTCTTC. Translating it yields CASNSVAGGDNEQFF.

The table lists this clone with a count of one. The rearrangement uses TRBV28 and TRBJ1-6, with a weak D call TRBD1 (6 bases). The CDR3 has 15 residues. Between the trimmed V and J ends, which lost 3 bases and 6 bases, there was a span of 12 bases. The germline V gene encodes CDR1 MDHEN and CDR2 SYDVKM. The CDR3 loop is CASSFAGGGNSPLHF. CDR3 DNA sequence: TGTGCCAGCAGTTTCGCGGGAGGGGGTAATTCACCCCTCCACTTT.

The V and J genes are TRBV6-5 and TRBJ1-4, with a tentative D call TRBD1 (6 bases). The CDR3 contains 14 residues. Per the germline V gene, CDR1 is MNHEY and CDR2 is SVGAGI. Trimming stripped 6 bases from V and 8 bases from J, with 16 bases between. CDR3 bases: TGTGCCAGCAGGGAGACAGGACTAGGGGAAAAACTGTTTTTT. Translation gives CASRETGLGEKLFF.

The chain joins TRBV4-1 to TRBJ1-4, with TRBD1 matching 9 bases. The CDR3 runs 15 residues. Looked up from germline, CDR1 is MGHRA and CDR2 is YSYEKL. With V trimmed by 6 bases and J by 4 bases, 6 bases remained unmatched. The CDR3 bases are TGCGCCAGCAGGGTACAGGGGGCGGGTAATGAAAAACTGTTTTTT. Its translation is CASRVQGAGNEKLFF.

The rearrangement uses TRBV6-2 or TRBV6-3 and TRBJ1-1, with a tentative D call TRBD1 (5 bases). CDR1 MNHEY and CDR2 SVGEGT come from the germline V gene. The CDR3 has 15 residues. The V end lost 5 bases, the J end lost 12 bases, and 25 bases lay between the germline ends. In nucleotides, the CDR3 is TGTGCCAGCAGTCACGGACGGGACCCACCCCGGGAGTCTTTCTTT. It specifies CASSHGRDPPRESFF.

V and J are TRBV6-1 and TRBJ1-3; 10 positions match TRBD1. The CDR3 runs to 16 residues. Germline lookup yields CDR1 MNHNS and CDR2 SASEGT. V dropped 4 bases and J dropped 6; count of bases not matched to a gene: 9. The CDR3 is CASSGSSTGGQNTIYF. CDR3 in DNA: TGTGCCAGCAGTGGGTCGTCGACAGGGGGCCAAAACACCATATATTTT.

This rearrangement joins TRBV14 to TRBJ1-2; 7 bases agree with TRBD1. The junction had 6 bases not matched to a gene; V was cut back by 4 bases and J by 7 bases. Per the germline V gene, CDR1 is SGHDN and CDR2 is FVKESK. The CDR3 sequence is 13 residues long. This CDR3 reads CASSPTGHGGYTF. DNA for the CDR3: TGTGCCAGCAGCCCGACAGGGCACGGTGGCTACACCTTC.

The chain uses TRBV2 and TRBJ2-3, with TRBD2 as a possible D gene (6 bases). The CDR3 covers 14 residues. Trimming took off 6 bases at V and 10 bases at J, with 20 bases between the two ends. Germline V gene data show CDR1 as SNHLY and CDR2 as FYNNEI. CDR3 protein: CASREGSQLGSQYF. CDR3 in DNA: TGTGCCAGCAGGGAGGGGTCGCAATTAGGGTCGCAGTATTTT.

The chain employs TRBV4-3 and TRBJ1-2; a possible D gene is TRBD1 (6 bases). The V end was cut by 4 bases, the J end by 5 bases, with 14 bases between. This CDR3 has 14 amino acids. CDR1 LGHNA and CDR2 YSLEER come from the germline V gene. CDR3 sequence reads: CASSPGTRPYGYTF. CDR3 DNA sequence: TGCGCCAGCAGCCCTGGGACAAGACCTTATGGCTACACCTTC.

The CDR3 bases are TGTGCCAGCAGCGCTACGATGATTGGGGCCAACGTCCTGACTTTC. This encodes CASSATMIGANVLTF. This sequence joins TRBV9 and TRBJ2-6, with D uncertain. Germline V gives CDR1 SGDLS, CDR2 YYNGEE. CDR3 size: 15 residues. V shed 3 bases and J shed 3 bases, with 10 bases lying between them.

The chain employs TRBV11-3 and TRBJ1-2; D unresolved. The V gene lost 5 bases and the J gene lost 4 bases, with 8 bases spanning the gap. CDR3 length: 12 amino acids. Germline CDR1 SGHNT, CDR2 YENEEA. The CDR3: CASSLRGYGYTF. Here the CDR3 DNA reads TGTGCCAGCAGCCTGCGGGGCTATGGCTACACCTTC.